This TCR beta chain was retrieved from a study of blood T cell repertoires in COVID-19. The wider study: Collection of acute and convalescent COVID-19 samples took place in the United States, Italy and Spain. T cells, B-cell-depleted T cells, or PBMCs provided the cDNA or gDNA that served as material.

A Seattle source enrolled patients during active infection and followed them longitudinally. Source study methods: The authors estimated nucleated cell counts from reference gene primer amplification. The assay was immunoSEQ multiplex PCR, and TCRdb's table has in-frame clones only and misses some. V and J calls plus clone size are reproduced from that table; the DNA served to infer D and trimming. The profile shows about 410,000 clones, around 89% of them singletons. Per the germline V gene, CDR1 is MGHDK and CDR2 is SYGVNS. The CDR3 contains 13 residues. With 5 bases removed from V and 6 bases from J, the gap between germline ends came to 13 bases.

The sample consisted of peripheral blood. The clonotype originates from a middle-aged woman with COVID-19, enrolled during active disease. J is TRBJ1-1 and V is TRBV25-1; possibly TRBD1 for D (5 bases). The CDR3 sequence: CASSQQGYSEAFF. The CDR3 coding sequence is TGTGCCAGCAGTCAGCAGGGCTACTCTGAAGCTTTCTTT.